The subject of this entry is one T cell receptor (beta chain). Its antigen remains unidentified. This sample was included in a study of T cell responses to AZD1222 COVID-19 vaccine. The wider study: Analysis merged second doses at about 4 or about 12 weeks. General study results and limits: It was only after the peak T cell response that any repertoires were sampled. Just six people given AZD1222 tested seropositive at baseline. Donor demographics were predominantly white British with a female majority; clonal diversity may be underestimated.

V was trimmed by 5 bases and J by 4 bases, leaving 4 bases between them. The germline V gene encodes CDR1 SNHLY and CDR2 FYNNEI. CDR3 length: 11 residues. Produced via immunoSEQ multiplex PCR; TCRdb's table is partial and in-frame only. The sample holds almost 80,000 clones, around 90% seen once. This sample comprised peripheral blood, obtained on day 0 of AZD1222 vaccination. The TCR originated in an adult in good health. V and J are TRBV2 and TRBJ2-3; D is undetermined. The CDR3 protein is CASSRSDTQYF. Here the CDR3 DNA reads TGTGCCAGCAGTCGATCAGATACGCAGTATTTT.